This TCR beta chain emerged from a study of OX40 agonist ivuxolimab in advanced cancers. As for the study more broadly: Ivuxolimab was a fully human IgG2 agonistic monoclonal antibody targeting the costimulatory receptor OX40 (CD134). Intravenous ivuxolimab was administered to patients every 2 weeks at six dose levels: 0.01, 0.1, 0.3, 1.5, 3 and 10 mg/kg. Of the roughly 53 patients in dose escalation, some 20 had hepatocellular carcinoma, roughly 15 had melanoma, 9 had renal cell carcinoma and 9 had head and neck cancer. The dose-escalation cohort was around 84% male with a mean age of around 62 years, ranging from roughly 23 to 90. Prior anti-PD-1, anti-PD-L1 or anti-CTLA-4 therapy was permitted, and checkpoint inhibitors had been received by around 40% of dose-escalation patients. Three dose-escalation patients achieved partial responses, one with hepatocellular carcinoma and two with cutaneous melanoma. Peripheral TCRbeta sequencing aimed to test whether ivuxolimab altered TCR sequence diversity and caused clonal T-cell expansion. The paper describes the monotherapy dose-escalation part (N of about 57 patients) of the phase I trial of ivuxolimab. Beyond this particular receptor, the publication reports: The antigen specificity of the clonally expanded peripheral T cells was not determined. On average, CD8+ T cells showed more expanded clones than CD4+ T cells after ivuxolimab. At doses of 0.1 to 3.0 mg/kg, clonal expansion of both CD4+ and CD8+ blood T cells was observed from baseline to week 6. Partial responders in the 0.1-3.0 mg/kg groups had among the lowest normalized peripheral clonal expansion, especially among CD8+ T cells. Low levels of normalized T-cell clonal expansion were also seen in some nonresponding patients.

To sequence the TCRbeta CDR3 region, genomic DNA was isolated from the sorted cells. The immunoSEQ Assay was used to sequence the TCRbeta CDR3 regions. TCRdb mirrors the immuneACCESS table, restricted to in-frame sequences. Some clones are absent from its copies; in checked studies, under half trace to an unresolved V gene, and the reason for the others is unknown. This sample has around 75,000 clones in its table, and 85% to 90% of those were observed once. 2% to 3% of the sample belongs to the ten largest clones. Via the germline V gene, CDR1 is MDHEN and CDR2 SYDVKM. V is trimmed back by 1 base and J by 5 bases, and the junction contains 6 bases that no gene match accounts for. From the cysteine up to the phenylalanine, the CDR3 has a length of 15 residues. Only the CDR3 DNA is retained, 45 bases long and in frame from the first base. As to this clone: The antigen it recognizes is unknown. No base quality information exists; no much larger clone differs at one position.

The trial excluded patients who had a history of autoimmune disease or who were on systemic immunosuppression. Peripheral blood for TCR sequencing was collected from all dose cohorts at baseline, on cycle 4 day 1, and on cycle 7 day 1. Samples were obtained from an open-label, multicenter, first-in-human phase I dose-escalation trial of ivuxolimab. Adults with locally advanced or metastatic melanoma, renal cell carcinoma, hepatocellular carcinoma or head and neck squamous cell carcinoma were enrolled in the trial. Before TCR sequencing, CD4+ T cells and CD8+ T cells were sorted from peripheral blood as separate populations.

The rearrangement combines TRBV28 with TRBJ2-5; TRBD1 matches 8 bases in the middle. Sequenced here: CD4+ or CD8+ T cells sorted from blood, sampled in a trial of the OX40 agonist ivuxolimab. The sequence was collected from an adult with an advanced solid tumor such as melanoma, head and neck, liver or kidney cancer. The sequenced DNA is TGTGCCAGCAGTTTATCGCAGGGGGCGCTCGAGACCCAGTACTTC. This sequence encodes CASSLSQGALETQYF. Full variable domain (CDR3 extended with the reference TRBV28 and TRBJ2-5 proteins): DVKVTQSSRYLVKRTGEKVFLECVQDMDHENMFWYRQDPGLGLRLIYFSYDVKMKEKGDIPEGYSVSREKKERFSLILESASTNQTSMYLCASSLSQGALETQYFGPGTRLLVL.